One sample yielded the 4 T cell receptor beta chains listed below, sequenced in a study of blood T cells in healthy people across ages. Using a J-beta primer mix together with a sample-barcoded 5' primer, a second PCR was run for about 6 to 11 cycles. TCRdb ran MiXCR on the 5' RACE reads and lists one entry per CDR3 protein. The table shows about 500,000 distinct CDR3 sequences, with 24% occurring only once. This same sample was also taken into another study, of T cells of mothers and their children.

Sequenced material: blood. The receptors shown here come from a boy younger than 18 in good health.

The table lists this clonotype with a few counts. V and J are TRBV28 and TRBJ2-4, with D possibly being TRBD1 or TRBD2 (5 bases each). CDR3 length: 15 amino acids. Trimming pared 3 bases from V and 1 base from J, leaving 10 bases between. Germline CDR1 MDHEN, CDR2 SYDVKM. Written as DNA, the CDR3 is TGTGCCAGCAGTTTTTTGGGGGAGGCCAAAAACATTCAGTACTTC. It codes for CASSFLGEAKNIQYF.

A few counts support this clonotype. This sequence joins TRBV7-9 and TRBJ2-1; 8 bases match TRBD1. Germline V lookup: CDR1 SEHNR, CDR2 FQNEAQ (reference sequence). The CDR3 extends over 15 amino acids. V shed 5 bases and J 3 bases; nucleotides not matched to a gene: 6. The CDR3 protein is CASSIRGQGYNEQFF. CDR3 DNA: TGTGCCAGCAGCATCAGGGGGCAAGGCTACAATGAGCAGTTCTTC.

In this sample, this clonotype turned up a few times. The gene calls are TRBV28 and TRBJ2-5; 14 bases line up with TRBD2. The J call may be incorrect, as the DNA end agrees better with TRBJ2-7. The germline V gene encodes CDR1 MDHEN and CDR2 SYDVKM. There are 17 residues in the CDR3. This chain's CDR3 is CASSLGGLAGVRYEQYF. In DNA form, the CDR3 reads TGTGCCAGCAGTTTAGGGGGACTAGCGGGGGTCCGCTACGAGCAGTACTTC.

The rearrangement uses TRBV7-2 and TRBJ2-7; either TRBD1 or TRBD2 may fit D (5 bases each). Germline-derived CDR1 and CDR2 are SGHTA and FQGNSA. The CDR3 covers 12 residues. Trimming left V 1 base short and J 8 bases short, with 9 bases between. CDR3 sequence: CASSLDGDQQYF. The CDR3 DNA follows: TGTGCCAGCAGCTTAGACGGGGACCAGCAGTACTTC.